The T cell receptor (beta chain) described here comes from a study of blood T cell repertoires in COVID-19. In the original processing: Amplification from reference gene primers served as the basis for estimated nucleated cell counts. TCRdb's copy holds only in-frame clones and misses some; the assay was immunoSEQ multiplex PCR. V, J and clone size derive from that table, while D and trimming were established from the DNA sequence. Among 160,000 or so clones listed, around 87% were seen once. Participants had their cohort set by participant-reported clinical history. Two negative PCRs, clearance, or symptom resolution were required of recovered Cohort 3 donors. With 4 bases clipped from V and 3 bases from J, the junction kept 6 bases outside the gene matches. The CDR3 spans 14 residues. From germline, CDR1 is SGHRS and CDR2 YFSETQ.

The sequence derives from a woman aged 45 to 65 who had recovered from COVID-19. The sample comprised PBMCs or T cells enriched from blood (not recorded which). The chain recombines TRBV5-1 with TRBJ1-1, with 7 nucleotides matching TRBD1. CDR3 in amino acids: CASSRQGRDTEAFF. The CDR3 DNA reads as TGCGCCAGCAGCCGACAGGGAAGGGACACTGAAGCTTTCTTT.